What follows describes a single T cell receptor (beta chain). Antigen unknown. This sample was taken from a study of shared clonotypes between healthy human individuals. Study context: Each donor contributed plates that comprised three CD4 naive, three CD4 memory, two CD8 naive and one CD8 memory. Study conclusions and caveats: Researchers found naive subsets generally carried larger estimated richness than memory subsets.

V dropped 0 bases and J dropped 4; count of bases not matched to a gene: 4. Germline CDR1 is LNHDA and CDR2 is SQIVND (reference sequence). CDR3 size: 15 residues. Clones were read by immunoSEQ multiplex PCR, and TCRdb kept only the in-frame ones, dropping some. The sample has roughly 700,000 clones; approximately 79% are singletons. Sequencing was done on a sample of memory CD4+ T cells sorted from blood. The subset is: CD45RA-negative fraction. This TCR was sampled from a woman aged 25-40 years in good health. The chain combines TRBV19 with TRBJ2-7, with 9 positions matching TRBD2. The CDR3 DNA follows: TGTGCCAGTAGTATAGACGCTAGCGGGACGTACGAGCAGTACTTC. It yields the protein CASSIDASGTYEQYF.